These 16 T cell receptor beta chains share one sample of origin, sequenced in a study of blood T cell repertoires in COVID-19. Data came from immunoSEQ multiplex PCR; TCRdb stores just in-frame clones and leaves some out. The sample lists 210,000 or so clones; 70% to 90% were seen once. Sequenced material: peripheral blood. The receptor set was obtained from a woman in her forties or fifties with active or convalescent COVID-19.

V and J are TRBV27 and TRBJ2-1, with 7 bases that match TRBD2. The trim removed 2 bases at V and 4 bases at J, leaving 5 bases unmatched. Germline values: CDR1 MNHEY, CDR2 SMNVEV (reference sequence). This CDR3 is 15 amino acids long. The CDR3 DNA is TGTGCCAGCAGTTTAGCTGGCGGGGGTTACAATGAGCAGTTCTTC. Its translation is CASSLAGGGYNEQFF.

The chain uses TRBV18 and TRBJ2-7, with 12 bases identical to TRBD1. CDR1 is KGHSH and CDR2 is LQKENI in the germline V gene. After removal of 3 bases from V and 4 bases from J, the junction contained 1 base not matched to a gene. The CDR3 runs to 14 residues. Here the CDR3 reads CASSPGQGAYEQYF. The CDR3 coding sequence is TGTGCCAGCTCACCGGGACAGGGGGCGTACGAGCAGTACTTC.

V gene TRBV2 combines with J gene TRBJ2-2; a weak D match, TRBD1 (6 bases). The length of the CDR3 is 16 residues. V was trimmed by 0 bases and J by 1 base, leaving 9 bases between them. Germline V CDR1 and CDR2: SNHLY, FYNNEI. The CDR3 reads CASSEAGHLNTGELFF. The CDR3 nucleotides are TGTGCCAGCAGTGAAGCGGGACACTTGAACACCGGGGAGCTGTTTTTT.

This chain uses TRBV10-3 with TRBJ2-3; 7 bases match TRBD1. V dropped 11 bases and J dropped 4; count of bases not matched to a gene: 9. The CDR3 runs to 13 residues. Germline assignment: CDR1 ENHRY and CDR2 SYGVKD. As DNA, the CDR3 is TGTGCCGTCCAGACAGGGCGTCCAGATACGCAGTATTTT. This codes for CAVQTGRPDTQYF.

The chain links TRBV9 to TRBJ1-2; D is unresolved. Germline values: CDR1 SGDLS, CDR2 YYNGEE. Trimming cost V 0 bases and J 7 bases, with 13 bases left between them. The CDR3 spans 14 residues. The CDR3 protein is CASSVVGRVAGYTF. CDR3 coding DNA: TGTGCCAGCAGCGTAGTGGGTCGGGTGGCTGGCTACACCTTC.

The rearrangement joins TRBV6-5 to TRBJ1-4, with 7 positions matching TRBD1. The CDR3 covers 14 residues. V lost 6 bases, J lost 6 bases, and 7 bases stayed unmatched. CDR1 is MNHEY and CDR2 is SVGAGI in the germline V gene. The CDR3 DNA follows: TGTGCCAGCAGGCGACAGGGCCGGGATGAAAAACTGTTTTTT. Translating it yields CASRRQGRDEKLFF.

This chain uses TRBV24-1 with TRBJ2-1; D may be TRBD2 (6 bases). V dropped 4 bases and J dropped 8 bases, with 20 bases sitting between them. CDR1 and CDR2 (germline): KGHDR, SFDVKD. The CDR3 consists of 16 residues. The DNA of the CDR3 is TGTGCCACCAGTGACACGTATTTCCAGGGACTCGATGAGCAGTTCTTC. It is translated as CATSDTYFQGLDEQFF.

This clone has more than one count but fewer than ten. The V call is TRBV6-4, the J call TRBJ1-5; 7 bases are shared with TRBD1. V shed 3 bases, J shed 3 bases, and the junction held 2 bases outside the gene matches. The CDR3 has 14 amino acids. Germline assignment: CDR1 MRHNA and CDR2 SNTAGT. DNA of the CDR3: TGTGCCAGCAGTGAAACAGGGGTCAATCAGCCCCAGCATTTT. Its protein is CASSETGVNQPQHF.

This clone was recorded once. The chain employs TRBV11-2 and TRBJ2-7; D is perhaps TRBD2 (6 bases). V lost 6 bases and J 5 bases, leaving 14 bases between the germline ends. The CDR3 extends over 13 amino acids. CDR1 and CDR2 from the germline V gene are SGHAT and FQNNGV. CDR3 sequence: CASSPPGRHEQYV. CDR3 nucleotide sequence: TGTGCCAGCAGTCCACCAGGGAGGCACGAGCAGTACGTC.

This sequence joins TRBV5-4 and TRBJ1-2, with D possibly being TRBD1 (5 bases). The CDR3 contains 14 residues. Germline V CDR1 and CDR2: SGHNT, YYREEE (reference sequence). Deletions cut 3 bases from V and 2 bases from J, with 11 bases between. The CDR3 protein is CASSSTAQNYGYTF. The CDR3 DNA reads TGTGCCAGCAGCTCGACAGCGCAAAACTATGGCTACACCTTC.

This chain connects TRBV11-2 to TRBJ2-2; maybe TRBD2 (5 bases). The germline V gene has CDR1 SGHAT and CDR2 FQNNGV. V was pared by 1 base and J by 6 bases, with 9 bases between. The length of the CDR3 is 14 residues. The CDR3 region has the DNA TGTGCCAGCAGCTTAGTTCTGAGGGCCGGGGAGCTGTTTTTT. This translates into CASSLVLRAGELFF.

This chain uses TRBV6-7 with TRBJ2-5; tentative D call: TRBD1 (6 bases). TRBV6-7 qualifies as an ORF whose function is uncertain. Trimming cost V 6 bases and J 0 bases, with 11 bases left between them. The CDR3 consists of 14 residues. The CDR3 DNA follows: TGTGCCAGCAGCTCCAGGGGTTACCAAGAGACCCAGTACTTC. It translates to CASSSRGYQETQYF.

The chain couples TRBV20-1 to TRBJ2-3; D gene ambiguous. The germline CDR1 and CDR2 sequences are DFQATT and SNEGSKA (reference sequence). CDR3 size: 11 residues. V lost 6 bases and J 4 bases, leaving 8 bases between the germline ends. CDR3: CSARWADTQYF. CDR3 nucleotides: TGCAGTGCCAGGTGGGCAGATACGCAGTATTTT.

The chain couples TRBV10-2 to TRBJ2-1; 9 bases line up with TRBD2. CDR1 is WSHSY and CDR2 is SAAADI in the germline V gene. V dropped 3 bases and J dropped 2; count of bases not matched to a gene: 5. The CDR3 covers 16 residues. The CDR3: CASSDPLAGTYNEQFF. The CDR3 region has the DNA TGCGCCAGCAGTGACCCGCTAGCGGGGACCTACAATGAGCAGTTCTTC.

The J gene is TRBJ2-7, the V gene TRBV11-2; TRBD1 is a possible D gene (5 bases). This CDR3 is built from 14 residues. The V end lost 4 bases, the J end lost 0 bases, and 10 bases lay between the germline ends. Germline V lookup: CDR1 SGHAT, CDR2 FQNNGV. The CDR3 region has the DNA TGTGCCAGCAGCTCCAGACAGAGCTCCTACGAGCAGTACGTC. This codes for CASSSRQSSYEQYV.

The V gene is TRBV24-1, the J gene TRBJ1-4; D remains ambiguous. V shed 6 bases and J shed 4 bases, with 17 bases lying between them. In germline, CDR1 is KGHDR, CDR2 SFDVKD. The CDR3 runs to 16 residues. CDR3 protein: CATSRGTLGSNEKLFF. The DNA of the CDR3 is TGTGCCACCAGTCGGGGAACCCTGGGGAGTAATGAAAAACTGTTTTTT.